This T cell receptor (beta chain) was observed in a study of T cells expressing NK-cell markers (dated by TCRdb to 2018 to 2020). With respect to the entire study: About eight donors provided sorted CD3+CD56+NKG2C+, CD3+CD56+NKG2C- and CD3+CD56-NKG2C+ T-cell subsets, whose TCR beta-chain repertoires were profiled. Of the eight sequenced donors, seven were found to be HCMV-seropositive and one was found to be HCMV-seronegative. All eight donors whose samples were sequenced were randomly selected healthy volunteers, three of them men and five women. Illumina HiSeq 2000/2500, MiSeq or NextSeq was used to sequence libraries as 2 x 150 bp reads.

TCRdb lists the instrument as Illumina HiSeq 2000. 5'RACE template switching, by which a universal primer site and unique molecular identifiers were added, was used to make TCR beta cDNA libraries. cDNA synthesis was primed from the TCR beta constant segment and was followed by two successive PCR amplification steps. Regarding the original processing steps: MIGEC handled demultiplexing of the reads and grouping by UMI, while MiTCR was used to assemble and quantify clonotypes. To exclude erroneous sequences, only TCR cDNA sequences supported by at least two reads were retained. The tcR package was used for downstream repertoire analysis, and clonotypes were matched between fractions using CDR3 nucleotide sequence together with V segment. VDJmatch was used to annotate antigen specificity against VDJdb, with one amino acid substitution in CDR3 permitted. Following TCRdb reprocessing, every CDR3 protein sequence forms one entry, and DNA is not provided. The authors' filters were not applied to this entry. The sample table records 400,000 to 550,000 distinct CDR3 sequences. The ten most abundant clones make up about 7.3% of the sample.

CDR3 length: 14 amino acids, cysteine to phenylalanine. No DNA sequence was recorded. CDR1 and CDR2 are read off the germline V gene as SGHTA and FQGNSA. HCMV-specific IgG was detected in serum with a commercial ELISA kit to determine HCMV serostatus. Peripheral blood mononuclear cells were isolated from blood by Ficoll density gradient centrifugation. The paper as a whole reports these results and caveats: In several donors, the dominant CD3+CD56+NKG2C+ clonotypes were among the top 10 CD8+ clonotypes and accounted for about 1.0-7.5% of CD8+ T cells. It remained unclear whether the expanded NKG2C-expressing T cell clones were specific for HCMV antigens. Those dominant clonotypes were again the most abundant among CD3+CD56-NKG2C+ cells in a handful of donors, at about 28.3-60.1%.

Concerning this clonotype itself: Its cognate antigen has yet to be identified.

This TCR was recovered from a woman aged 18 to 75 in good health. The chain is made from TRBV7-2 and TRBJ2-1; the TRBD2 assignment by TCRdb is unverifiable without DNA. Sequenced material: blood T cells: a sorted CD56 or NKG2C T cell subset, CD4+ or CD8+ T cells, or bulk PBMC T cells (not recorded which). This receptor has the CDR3 CASSLRADYNEQFF.